This T cell receptor beta chain was captured by sequencing in a study of vaccination effects on CD4 cells after COVID-19. V was pared by 6 bases and J by 2 bases, with 12 bases of the junction left unmatched. The CDR3 is made up of 17 amino acids. Germline V lookup: CDR1 SGHAT, CDR2 FQNNGV. Expansion with viral peptide pools was applied to antigen-specific CD4+ T cells by the ViraFEST assay prior to sequencing. Once cultured for 10 days, the cells underwent separation to obtain CD4+ T cells. Absence of prior SARS-CoV-2 infection characterized the vaccine recipients, who showed negative nucleocapsid antibodies. Here immunoSEQ multiplex PCR was the method, and the copy in TCRdb shows in-frame clones only, minus some. The sample contains 65,000 to 85,000 clones, under 90% of which appear only once. As for this clone: Its matching antigen is unknown.

The clonotype was recovered from a human donor who received a COVID-19 vaccine. The source material was CD4+ T cells from PBMCs cultured with SARS-CoV-2 spike peptides, sampled before COVID-19 vaccination. The rearrangement joins TRBV11-2 to TRBJ1-1, with TRBD1 matching 10 bases. The CDR3 DNA reads TGTGCCAGCAGACATCCGGGACAGGGGCCTCCAAACACTGAAGCTTTCTTT. This translates into CASRHPGQGPPNTEAFF.